The clone carrying this T cell receptor beta chain was counted only a few times. iRepertoire HTBI primers and Arm-PCR of CDR3 regions built TCR beta libraries. In the original workflow: The study identified about 60 TRBV and more than 11 TRBJ segments across samples. TCRdb used MiXCR to reprocess the multiplex PCR reads, holding one entry per CDR3 protein. V and J calls and clone size were set by TCRdb, not the authors. The data hold 440,000 or so distinct CDR3 sequences, with under 15% observed a single time. The data originate from a study of regulatory T cells in long-lasting Graves disease. Time point defined: newly diagnosed GD, antithyroid drugs for less than 3 months. PBMC-derived RNA was used for the TCR library. The sample also formed part of further work on T cells in Graves' hyperthyroidism and ophthalmopathy. That work contributes: Diagnoses rested on clinical symptoms, serum thyroxine and TRAb, thyroid ultrasound and orbital computed tomography. The TCR CDR3 first-round RT-PCR relied on the HTBI primer set.

The sequenced sample was peripheral blood mononuclear cells (PBMCs), obtained at new diagnosis, from a patient treated with antithyroid drugs. This clonotype originated in a woman aged 30 to 39 with Graves disease.

Here the CDR3 reads CASSQSRETDTQYF. The CDR3 bases are TGTGCCAGCAGCCAAAGCCGGGAGACAGATACGCAGTATTTT. The chain recombines TRBV7-3 with TRBJ2-3; perhaps TRBD2 as D (6 bases). The CDR3 sequence is 14 residues long. The V gene's germline CDR1 is SGHTA and CDR2 FQGTGA. V lost 5 bases to trimming and J lost 3 bases, with 12 bases between them. The whole variable domain, filled in from reference TRBV7-3 and TRBJ2-3, reads GAGVSQTPSNKVTEKGKYVELRCDPISGHTALYWYRQSLGQGPEFLIYFQGTGAADDSGLPNDRFFAVRPEGSVSTLKIQRTERGDSAVYLCASSQSRETDTQYFGPGTRLTVL.